These 31 T cell receptor beta chains originate from one sample sequenced in a study of control samples from healthy donors and cancer patients. The data were produced by immunoSEQ multiplex PCR, yet TCRdb's version contains in-frame clones alone and is incomplete. This sample has almost 85,000 clones, with approximately 82% found just once. The sample was PBMCs. The source is a man in his fifties or sixties with head and neck cancer.

The chain carries TRBV5-4 and TRBJ2-7, with D perhaps matching TRBD2 (6 bases). V lost 4 bases, J lost 3 bases, and 20 bases lay in between. Germline CDR1 SGHNT, CDR2 YYREEE (reference sequence). The CDR3 is made up of 16 amino acids. The CDR3 is CASSPLRDSVIYEQYF. The CDR3 nucleotides are TGTGCCAGCAGCCCGCTCCGGGACTCCGTAATCTACGAGCAGTACTTC.

V usage is TRBV28 and J usage is TRBJ2-3; D possibly corresponds to TRBD2 (5 bases). CDR3 size: 15 residues. V was cut by 7 bases and J by 3 bases, with 17 bases left in between. Germline V gene data show CDR1 as MDHEN and CDR2 as SYDVKM. CDR3 sequence reads: CASTLGVLGTDTQYF. In DNA, the CDR3 is TGTGCCAGCACCCTCGGGGTTTTAGGAACAGATACGCAGTATTTT.

The chain combines TRBV30 with TRBJ1-6; no clear D gene. The germline V gene has CDR1 GTSNPN and CDR2 SVGIG (reference sequence). CDR3 length: 14 residues. Deletions cut 2 bases from V and 7 bases from J, with 12 bases between. The CDR3 loop is CAWSMLQLNSPLHF. CDR3 coding DNA: TGTGCCTGGAGTATGTTACAGTTAAATTCACCCCTCCACTTT.

V gene TRBV5-4 combines with J gene TRBJ2-7; possibly TRBD2 for D (5 bases). The length of the CDR3 is 13 residues. V was shortened by 0 bases and J by 4 bases, with 8 bases between the two germline ends. CDR1 is SGHNT, CDR2 YYREEE, per germline (reference sequence). CDR3 residues: CASSLDWEYEQYF. In DNA form, the CDR3 reads TGTGCCAGCAGCTTGGACTGGGAGTACGAGCAGTACTTC.

This rearrangement joins TRBV27 to TRBJ2-1; the match to TRBD2 covers 7 bases. The junction had 15 bases not matched to a gene; V was cut back by 1 base and J by 9 bases. This CDR3 contains 17 residues. The germline V gene encodes CDR1 MNHEY and CDR2 SMNVEV (reference sequence). Here the CDR3 reads CASSLFRTSPTGSEQFF. The CDR3 DNA is TGTGCCAGCAGTTTATTTCGGACTAGTCCCACCGGTAGTGAGCAGTTCTTC.

This chain uses TRBV21-1 with TRBJ2-2; the table's D gene call, TRBD1, was not cross checked with the DNA. TRBV21-1 is marked as a pseudogene. The CDR3 is 17 residues long. The DNA of the CDR3 is TGTGCCAGCAGCTTCGAAAGGGACACTACGAACACCGGGGAGCTGTTTTTT. It codes for CASSFERDTTNTGELFF.

For the CDR3, the DNA is TGTGCCAGCAGTTACTCCGGACTAGCAGCAGATACGCAGTATTTT. Protein sequence: CASSYSGLAADTQYF. The rearrangement links TRBV6-5 to TRBJ2-3; TRBD2 matches 8 bases. CDR1 is MNHEY, CDR2 SVGAGI, per germline. The length of the CDR3 is 15 residues. V was clipped by 0 bases and J by 4 bases; unmatched bases: 3.

This chain uses TRBV5-1 with TRBJ2-1; D might be TRBD1 (7 bases). Trimming took 4 bases from V and 4 from J, leaving 15 bases between them. The CDR3 is 15 residues long. Per germline, CDR1 SGHRS and CDR2 YFSETQ. CDR3 sequence: CASSPLTGTYNEQFF. As DNA, the CDR3 is TGCGCCAGCAGCCCCCTGACAGGGACTTACAATGAGCAGTTCTTC. The whole variable domain, remainder taken from reference TRBV5-1 and TRBJ2-1, is KAGVTQTPRYLIKTRGQQVTLSCSPISGHRSVSWYQQTPGQGLQFLFEYFSETQRNKGNFPGRFSGRQFSNSRSEMNVSTLELGDSALYLCASSPLTGTYNEQFFGPGTRLTVL.

The gene calls are TRBV24-1 and TRBJ1-5; no clear D gene. Germline V gene sequence: CDR1 KGHDR, CDR2 SFDVKD. The V end was cut by 4 bases, the J end by 4 bases, with 4 bases between. The CDR3 length is 12 residues. In nucleotides, the CDR3 is TGTGCCACCAGTGACCAGAATCAGCCCCAGCATTTT. Its protein product is CATSDQNQPQHF.

The V and J genes are TRBV6-5 and TRBJ2-1; D is possibly TRBD2 (7 bases). Germline loops: CDR1 MNHEY, CDR2 SVGAGI. The CDR3 totals 14 residues. The V end was cut by 8 bases, the J end by 6 bases, with 17 bases between. CDR3 DNA sequence: TGTGCCAGCGGAGGTGAGGGGGAGGGCAATGAGCAGTTCTTC. Residues: CASGGEGEGNEQFF.

This clone was found a few times. V usage is TRBV7-2 and J usage is TRBJ1-6; D possibly corresponds to TRBD1 (5 bases). Germline-derived CDR1 and CDR2 are SGHTA and FQGNSA. The V end was cut by 2 bases, the J end by 7 bases, with 18 bases between. CDR3 length: 17 amino acids. CDR3 protein: CASSLFGPTVRNSPLHF. The CDR3 nucleotides read TGTGCCAGCAGCTTATTTGGACCGACAGTTCGGAATTCACCCCTCCACTTT.

This chain connects TRBV5-5 to TRBJ1-2; 8 bases match TRBD1. The CDR3 length is 14 residues. CDR1 SGHKS and CDR2 YYEKEE come from the germline V gene (reference sequence). The V and J ends lost 2 bases and 6 bases, in that order; junction bases with no gene match: 6. The CDR3 nucleotides are TGTGCCAGCAGCTTACAGGGGGACCCGAATGGCTACACCTTC. Its protein product is CASSLQGDPNGYTF.

This chain connects TRBV4-1 to TRBJ1-4, with a tentative D call TRBD1 (5 bases). CDR3 length: 13 amino acids. Per the germline V gene, CDR1 is MGHRA and CDR2 is YSYEKL. Trimming cost V 4 bases and J 10 bases, with 13 bases left between them. This chain's CDR3 is CASSRLLTGKLFF. The DNA of the CDR3 is TGCGCCAGCAGCCGCCTCCTAACAGGAAAACTGTTTTTT.

The chain couples TRBV28 to TRBJ2-3, with D possibly being TRBD1 (5 bases). The length of the CDR3 is 17 residues. Germline CDR1 is MDHEN and CDR2 is SYDVKM. Trimming left V 3 bases short and J 2 bases short, with 18 bases between. The CDR3 sequence is CASSLGWGRSDTDTQYF. The CDR3 region has the DNA TGTGCCAGCAGTTTGGGGTGGGGCCGGTCTGACACAGATACGCAGTATTTT.

The chain joins TRBV6-6 to TRBJ1-1, with D maybe TRBD1 (5 bases). Trimming stripped 9 bases from V and 0 bases from J, with 11 bases between. The CDR3 covers 13 residues. The germline CDR1 and CDR2 sequences are MNHNY and SVGAGI (reference sequence). CDR3 loop: CASKGEMNTEAFF. In DNA, the CDR3 is TGTGCCAGTAAAGGGGAAATGAACACTGAAGCTTTCTTT.

This rearrangement joins TRBV6-5 to TRBJ1-6; D gene ambiguous. Trimming pared 5 bases from V and 8 bases from J, leaving 16 bases between. Germline V gene sequence: CDR1 MNHEY, CDR2 SVGAGI. The CDR3 loop spans 15 amino acids. As DNA, the CDR3 is TGTGCCAGCAGTCCCCGGCGTGGTCGGGATTCACCCCTCCACTTT. This translates into CASSPRRGRDSPLHF.

This rearrangement joins TRBV7-9 to TRBJ2-7; 10 nucleotides align to TRBD1. This CDR3 region has 15 residues. V lost 6 bases and J lost 3; bases outside the gene matches: 8. The germline gives CDR1 SEHNR, CDR2 FQNEAQ (reference sequence). The CDR3 is CASSDMGQGHYEQYF. CDR3 coding DNA: TGTGCCAGCAGTGATATGGGACAGGGGCACTACGAGCAGTACTTC.

The genes are TRBV5-1 and TRBJ1-2; TRBD1 aligns across 10 bases. V trimming: 0 bases; J trimming: 4 bases; junction bases outside the gene matches: 3. The CDR3 consists of 15 residues. In germline, CDR1 is SGHRS, CDR2 YFSETQ. CDR3 DNA: TGCGCCAGCAGCTTGGGGGACAGGGGTGGCTATGGCTACACCTTC. Translating it yields CASSLGDRGGYGYTF.

V gene TRBV9 combines with J gene TRBJ2-5; 11 nucleotides agree with TRBD2. Germline lookup yields CDR1 SGDLS and CDR2 YYNGEE. The CDR3 loop spans 15 amino acids. V lost 3 bases to trimming and J lost 4 bases; unmatched junction nucleotides: 5. CDR3 loop: CASSGAGTSGETQYF. The CDR3 nucleotides read TGTGCCAGCAGCGGGGCCGGGACTAGCGGAGAGACCCAGTACTTC.

This sequence joins TRBV7-7 and TRBJ2-2, with 8 bases fitting TRBD1. Germline V gene data show CDR1 as SSHAT and CDR2 as FNYEAQ (reference sequence). The CDR3 sequence is 15 residues long. V lost 6 bases, J lost 1 base, and 4 bases stayed unmatched. The CDR3, as DNA: TGTGCCAGCAGTTCCGGGACAGGGAACACCGGGGAGCTGTTTTTT. Its translation: CASSSGTGNTGELFF.

The chain links TRBV11-2 to TRBJ2-7; tentative D call: TRBD2 (6 bases). Germline-derived CDR1 and CDR2 are SGHAT and FQNNGV. V lost 3 bases and J 1 base, leaving 22 bases between the germline ends. This CDR3 spans 18 amino acids. The CDR3 DNA is TGTGCCAGCAGCTTTATACCCGGGGCAGGGAGGACATCCTACGAGCAGTACTTC. Translating it yields CASSFIPGAGRTSYEQYF.

This clone was seen a single time. The rearrangement joins TRBV6-5 to TRBJ1-2; no clear D gene. This CDR3 spans 14 amino acids. The V gene's germline CDR1 is MNHEY and CDR2 SVGAGI. Trimming removed 5 bases at V and 4 bases at J, with 14 bases between. This CDR3 reads CASSTGITSYGYTF. The CDR3 coding sequence is TGTGCCAGCAGTACCGGGATTACCAGCTATGGCTACACCTTC.

A few counts support this clone. CDR3 DNA: TGTGCCACCAAGAAGGTCTCTATGACTAGTGTATCCTACAATGAGCAGTTCTTC. Translated: CATKKVSMTSVSYNEQFF. The rearrangement links TRBV9 to TRBJ2-1; weak D call: TRBD2 (6 bases). Germline lookup yields CDR1 SGDLS and CDR2 YYNGEE. V lost 9 bases and J lost 1, with 26 bases in between. This CDR3 has 18 amino acids.

The chain has TRBV14 and TRBJ2-5; D possibly corresponds to TRBD2 (6 bases). With 0 bases removed from V and 5 bases from J, the gap between germline ends came to 13 bases. There are 15 residues in the CDR3. Germline-derived CDR1 and CDR2 are SGHDN and FVKESK. The CDR3 region has the DNA TGTGCCAGCAGCCAAGATCTTGTACGGGGGGAGACCCAGTACTTC. Translation: CASSQDLVRGETQYF.

The chain has TRBV21-1 and TRBJ2-6; TRBD1, the table's D call, was not compared with the DNA. TRBV21-1 represents a pseudogene. The CDR3 extends over 20 amino acids. CDR3 amino acids: CASSKLLGTGKDSGANVLTF. For the CDR3, the DNA is TGTGCCAGCAGCAAACTCCTCGGGACAGGGAAAGACTCTGGGGCCAACGTCCTGACTTTC.

This clone was seen repeatedly, ten times or more. The chain recombines TRBV5-5 with TRBJ1-1, with D uncertain. CDR1 is SGHKS and CDR2 is YYEKEE in the germline V gene (reference sequence). The V and J ends lost 0 bases and 4 bases respectively, with 10 bases between them. The CDR3 extends over 14 amino acids. The CDR3 DNA reads TGTGCCAGCAGCTTGGTCGGGCGTTCCACTGAAGCTTTCTTT. Its protein is CASSLVGRSTEAFF.

There are a few counts of this clone. A junction boundary mismatches the germline segment, possibly from a read error. The chain is built from TRBV5-8 and TRBJ2-3, with a possible D match to TRBD2 (6 bases). CDR3 size: 13 residues. Germline assignment: CDR1 SGHTS and CDR2 YDEGEE. The CDR3 spells CASGFSNPGAQYF. The CDR3 DNA sequence: TGTGCCAGCGGCTTTTCAAACCCGGGGGCGCAGTATTTT.

The gene calls are TRBV7-9 and TRBJ2-2; 8 bases line up with TRBD2. Germline CDR1 reads SEHNR; CDR2 reads FQNEAQ (reference sequence). The CDR3 contains 17 residues. Trimming at V came to 0 bases and at J to 1 base, leaving 4 bases not matched to a gene. This chain's CDR3 is CASSLARGLVNTGELFF. CDR3 nucleotides: TGTGCCAGCAGCTTAGCGAGGGGACTAGTGAACACCGGGGAGCTGTTTTTT.

The V and J genes are TRBV30 and TRBJ2-2, with TRBD1 as a possible D gene (6 bases). V lost 7 bases, J lost 3 bases, and 12 bases lay in between. CDR1 is GTSNPN, CDR2 SVGIG, per germline (reference sequence). The CDR3 spans 13 residues. CDR3 sequence reads: CAFFGQYTGELFF. Written as DNA, the CDR3 is TGTGCCTTCTTCGGACAGTACACCGGGGAGCTGTTTTTT.

The rearrangement joins TRBV10-3 to TRBJ2-7; the match to TRBD2 covers 12 bases. CDR1 ENHRY and CDR2 SYGVKD come from the germline V gene. This CDR3 is 17 amino acids long. The V and J ends lost 5 bases and 2 bases, in that order; junction bases with no gene match: 10. The CDR3 here is CAISRGGPSGRAYEQYF. The CDR3 DNA follows: TGTGCCATCAGTCGGGGGGGGCCTAGCGGGAGGGCCTACGAGCAGTACTTC.

V and J are TRBV12-5 and TRBJ2-1, with 12 positions matching TRBD2. There are 17 residues in the CDR3. With 6 bases clipped from V and 1 base from J, the junction kept 7 bases outside the gene matches. CDR1 and CDR2 from the germline V gene are LGHNT and FRNRAP. The CDR3 spells CASGPIGLAGSYNEQFF. As DNA, the CDR3 is TGTGCTAGTGGCCCGATCGGACTAGCGGGATCCTACAATGAGCAGTTCTTC.